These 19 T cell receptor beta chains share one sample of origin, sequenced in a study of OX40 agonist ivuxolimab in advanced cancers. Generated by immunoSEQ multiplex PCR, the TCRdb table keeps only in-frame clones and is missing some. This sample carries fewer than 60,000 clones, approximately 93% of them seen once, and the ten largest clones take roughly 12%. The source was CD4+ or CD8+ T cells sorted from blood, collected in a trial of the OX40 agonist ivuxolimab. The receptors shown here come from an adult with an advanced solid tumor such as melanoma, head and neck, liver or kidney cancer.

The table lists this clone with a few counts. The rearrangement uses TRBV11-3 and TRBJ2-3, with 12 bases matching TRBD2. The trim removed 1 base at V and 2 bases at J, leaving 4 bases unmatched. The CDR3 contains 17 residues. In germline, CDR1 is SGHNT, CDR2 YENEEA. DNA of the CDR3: TGTGCCAGCAGCTTAGGACTAGCGGGAGTCTCCACAGATACGCAGTATTTT. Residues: CASSLGLAGVSTDTQYF.

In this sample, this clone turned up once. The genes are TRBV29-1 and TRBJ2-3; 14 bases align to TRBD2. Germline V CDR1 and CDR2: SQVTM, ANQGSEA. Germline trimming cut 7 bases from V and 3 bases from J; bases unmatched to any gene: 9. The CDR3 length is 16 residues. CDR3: CSARRGTSGGTDTQYF. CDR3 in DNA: TGCAGCGCTCGCCGCGGGACTAGCGGGGGAACAGATACGCAGTATTTT.

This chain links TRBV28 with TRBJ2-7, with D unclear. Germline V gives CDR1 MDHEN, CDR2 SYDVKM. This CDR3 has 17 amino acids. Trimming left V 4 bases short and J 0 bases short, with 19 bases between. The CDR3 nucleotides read TGTGCCAGCAGTTCCCCCCTCAGTTTAAACCTCTCCTACGAGCAGTACTTC. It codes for CASSSPLSLNLSYEQYF. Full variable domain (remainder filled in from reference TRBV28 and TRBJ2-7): DVKVTQSSRYLVKRTGEKVFLECVQDMDHENMFWYRQDPGLGLRLIYFSYDVKMKEKGDIPEGYSVSREKKERFSLILESASTNQTSMYLCASSSPLSLNLSYEQYFGPGTRLTVT.

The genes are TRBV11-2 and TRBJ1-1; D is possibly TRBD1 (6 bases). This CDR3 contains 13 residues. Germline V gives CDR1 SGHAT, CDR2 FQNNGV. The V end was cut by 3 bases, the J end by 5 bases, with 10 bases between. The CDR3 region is CASSLNRETEAFF. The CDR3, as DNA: TGTGCCAGCAGCTTGAACAGGGAGACTGAAGCTTTCTTT.

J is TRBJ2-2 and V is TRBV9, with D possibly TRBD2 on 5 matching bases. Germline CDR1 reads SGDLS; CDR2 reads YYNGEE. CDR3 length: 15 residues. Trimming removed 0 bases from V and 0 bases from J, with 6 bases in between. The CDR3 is CASSVVGANTGELFF. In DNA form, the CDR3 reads TGTGCCAGCAGCGTAGTCGGGGCGAACACCGGGGAGCTGTTTTTT.

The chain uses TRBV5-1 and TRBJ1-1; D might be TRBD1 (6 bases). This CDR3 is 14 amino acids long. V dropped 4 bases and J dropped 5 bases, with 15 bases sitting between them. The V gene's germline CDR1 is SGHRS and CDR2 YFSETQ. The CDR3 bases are TGCGCCAGCAGCCTCGGACAGCCCGGGACTGAAGCTTTCTTT. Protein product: CASSLGQPGTEAFF.

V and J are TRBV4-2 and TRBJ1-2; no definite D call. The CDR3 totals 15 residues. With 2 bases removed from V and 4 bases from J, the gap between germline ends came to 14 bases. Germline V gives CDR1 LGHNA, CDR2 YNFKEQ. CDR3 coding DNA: TGTGCCAGCAGCCAACCGCATTCGGCCCCCTATGGCTACACCTTC. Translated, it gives CASSQPHSAPYGYTF.

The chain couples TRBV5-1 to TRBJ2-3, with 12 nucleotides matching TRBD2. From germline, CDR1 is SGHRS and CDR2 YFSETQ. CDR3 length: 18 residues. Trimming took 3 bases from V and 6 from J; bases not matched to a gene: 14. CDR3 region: CASSSLSLAGGVLDTQYF. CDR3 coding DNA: TGCGCCAGCAGCTCCCTTTCGCTAGCGGGAGGGGTTTTGGATACGCAGTATTTT.

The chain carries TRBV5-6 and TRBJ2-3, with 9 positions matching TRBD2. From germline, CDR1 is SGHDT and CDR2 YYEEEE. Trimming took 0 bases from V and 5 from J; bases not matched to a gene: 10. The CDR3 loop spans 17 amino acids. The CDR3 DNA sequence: TGTGCCAGCAGCTTGGGCCCACCAGCGGGAGGAATAGATACGCAGTATTTT. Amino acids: CASSLGPPAGGIDTQYF.

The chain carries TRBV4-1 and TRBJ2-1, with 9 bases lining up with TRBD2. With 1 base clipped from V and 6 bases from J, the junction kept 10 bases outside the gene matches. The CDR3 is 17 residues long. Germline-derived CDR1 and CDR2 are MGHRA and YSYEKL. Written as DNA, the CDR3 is TGCGCCAGCAGCCAAGTTGGGACCGGGACTAGCATCAATGAGCAGTTCTTC. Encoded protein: CASSQVGTGTSINEQFF.

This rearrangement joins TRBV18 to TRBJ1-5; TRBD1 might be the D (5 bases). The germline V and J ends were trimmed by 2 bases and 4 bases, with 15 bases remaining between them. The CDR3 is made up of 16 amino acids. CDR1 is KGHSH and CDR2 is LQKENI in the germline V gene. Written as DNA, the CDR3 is TGTGCCAGCTCACCAGACCTCGGGGGTGGGAATCAGCCCCAGCATTTT. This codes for CASSPDLGGGNQPQHF.

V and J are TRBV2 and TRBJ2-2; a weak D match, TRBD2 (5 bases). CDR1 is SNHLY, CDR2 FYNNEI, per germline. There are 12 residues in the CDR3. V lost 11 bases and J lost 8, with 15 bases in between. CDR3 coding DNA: TGTGCCTCCGGACTCCGGTCGGGGGAGCTGTTTTTT. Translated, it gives CASGLRSGELFF.

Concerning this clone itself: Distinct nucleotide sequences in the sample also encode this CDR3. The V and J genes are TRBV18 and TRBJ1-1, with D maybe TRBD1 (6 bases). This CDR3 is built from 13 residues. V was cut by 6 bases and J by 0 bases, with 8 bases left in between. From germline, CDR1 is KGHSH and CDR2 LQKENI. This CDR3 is CASSQGLNTEAFF. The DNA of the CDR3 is TGTGCCAGCTCCCAGGGGCTGAACACTGAAGCTTTCTTT.

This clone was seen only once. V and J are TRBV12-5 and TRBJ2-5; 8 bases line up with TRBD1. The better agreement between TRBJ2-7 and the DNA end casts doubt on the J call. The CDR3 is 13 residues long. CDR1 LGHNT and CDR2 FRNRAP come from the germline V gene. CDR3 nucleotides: TGTGCTATTGAGGTAAGGACAGGGTACGAGCAGTACTTC. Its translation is CAIEVRTGYEQYF.

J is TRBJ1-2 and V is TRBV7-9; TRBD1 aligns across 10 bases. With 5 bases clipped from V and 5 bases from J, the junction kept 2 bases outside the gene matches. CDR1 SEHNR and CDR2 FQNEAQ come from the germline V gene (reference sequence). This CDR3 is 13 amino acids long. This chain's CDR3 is CASSRDRGYGYTF. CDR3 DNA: TGTGCCAGCAGCCGGGACAGGGGATATGGCTACACCTTC.

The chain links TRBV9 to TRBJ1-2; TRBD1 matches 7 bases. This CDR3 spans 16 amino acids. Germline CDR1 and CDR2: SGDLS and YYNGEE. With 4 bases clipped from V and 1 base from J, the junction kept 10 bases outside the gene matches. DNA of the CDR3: TGTGCCAGCAGCTTTGACAGGGCTGATGATAACTATGGCTACACCTTC. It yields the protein CASSFDRADDNYGYTF.

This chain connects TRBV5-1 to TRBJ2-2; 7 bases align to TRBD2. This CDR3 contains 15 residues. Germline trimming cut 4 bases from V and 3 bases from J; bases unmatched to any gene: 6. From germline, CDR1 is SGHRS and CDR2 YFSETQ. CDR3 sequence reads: CASSKSGEYTGELFF. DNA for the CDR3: TGCGCCAGCAGCAAGAGCGGGGAGTACACCGGGGAGCTGTTTTTT.

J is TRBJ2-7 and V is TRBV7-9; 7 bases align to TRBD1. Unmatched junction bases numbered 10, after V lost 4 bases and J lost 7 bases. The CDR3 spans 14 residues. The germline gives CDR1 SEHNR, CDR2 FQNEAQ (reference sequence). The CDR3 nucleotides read TGTGCCAGCAGCTCCAGAGGGGGCCCCCGGGAGCAGTACTTC. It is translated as CASSSRGGPREQYF.

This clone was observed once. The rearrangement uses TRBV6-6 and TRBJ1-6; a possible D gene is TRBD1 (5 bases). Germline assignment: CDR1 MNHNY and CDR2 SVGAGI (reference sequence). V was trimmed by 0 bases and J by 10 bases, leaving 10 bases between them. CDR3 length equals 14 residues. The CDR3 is CASSYSSGDSPLHF. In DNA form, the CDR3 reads TGTGCCAGCAGTTACTCGAGCGGGGACTCACCCCTCCACTTT.